This TCR beta chain appears in the sequencing data of a study of human T cells and chemical hapten exposure. Study overall: TCR yields per sample varied, mainly owing to small pooled library volume differences. Broader study findings: TCRs at a frequency above 1 in 1000 stayed unchanged with DPC sensitization.

This clonotype was seen many times. Its specificity is unknown. CDR3 length: 13 amino acids. The V end was cut by 5 bases, the J end by 7 bases, with 17 bases between. Germline CDR1 is DFQATT and CDR2 is SNEGSKA (reference sequence). It was the library that attached unique molecular identifiers to individual cDNA molecules. Authors' data handling: Between about 23,224 and 700,000 TCRs appeared in each sample, and the median stood at approximately 100,000. TCRdb called the RACE reads again in MiXCR, with one record for every CDR3 protein. The V and J calls were not made by the authors but by TCRdb's processing. The table lists around 35,000 distinct CDR3 sequences, roughly 5.5% of them singletons, with roughly 12% in the top ten. Described time point: healthy volunteer bleed at 6 weeks. Unseparated into fractions, whole blood served as the source from which total RNA was extracted.

The clonotype comes from a human donor in good health. Some clones in this sample may be carry-over from other donors' samples. The gene calls are TRBV20-1 and TRBJ1-1, with D unclear. The sequencing input was whole blood. CDR3 coding DNA: TGCAGTGCTCTGGTGTTGGAAAGAGGTGAAGCTTTCTTT. Amino acids: CSALVLERGEAFF.